The 4 T cell receptor beta chains reported below all come from one sample, sequenced in a study of graft-versus-host responses after intestinal transplantation. TCRdb's table, derived via immunoSEQ multiplex PCR, lists solely in-frame clones and lacks some. This sample has about 73,000 clones, with around 90% found just once. The antigens for these receptors are not known. The specimen comprised unstimulated CD8+ T cells sorted from spleen or lymph node cells, sampled before transplant. These receptors all come from a human donor who was the organ donor for an intestinal transplant.

The rearrangement uses TRBV4-3 and TRBJ1-1, with 7 bases that match TRBD1. The CDR3 contains 19 residues. V shed 3 bases, J shed 2 bases, and the junction held 18 bases outside the gene matches. Germline V gene data show CDR1 as LGHNA and CDR2 as YSLEER. DNA for the CDR3: TGCGCCAGCAGCCACCCTATACGTACCGGGACAGAAGTTAACACTGAAGCTTTCTTT. It specifies CASSHPIRTGTEVNTEAFF.

J is TRBJ2-5 and V is TRBV19; TRBD2 matches 8 bases. This CDR3 has 16 residues. The V segment lost 0 bases and the J segment 5 bases; nucleotides outside the gene matches: 8. Germline values: CDR1 LNHDA, CDR2 SQIVND (reference sequence). CDR3 in DNA: TGTGCCAGTAGTATAGATCGCGGGGGGCCGGGCGAGACCCAGTACTTC. This gives the protein CASSIDRGGPGETQYF.

The V gene is TRBV5-1, the J gene TRBJ1-2; no clear D. CDR1 is SGHRS and CDR2 is YFSETQ in the germline V gene. The length of the CDR3 is 16 residues. With 3 bases removed from V and 8 bases from J, the gap between germline ends came to 23 bases. CDR3 DNA sequence: TGCGCCAGCAGCTCCCGATTGAAAGGCCAGCCGGGGGGCTACACCTTC. It encodes CASSSRLKGQPGGYTF.

The genes are TRBV19 and TRBJ1-6; D unresolved. The CDR3 length is 19 residues. CDR1 is LNHDA and CDR2 is SQIVND in the germline V gene (reference sequence). V lost 3 bases, J lost 7 bases, and 25 bases lay in between. CDR3 nucleotides: TGTGCCAGTAGTATTCAGCACCCCCTAGGAGGGCAGCGAAATTCACCCCTCCACTTT. It encodes CASSIQHPLGGQRNSPLHF.